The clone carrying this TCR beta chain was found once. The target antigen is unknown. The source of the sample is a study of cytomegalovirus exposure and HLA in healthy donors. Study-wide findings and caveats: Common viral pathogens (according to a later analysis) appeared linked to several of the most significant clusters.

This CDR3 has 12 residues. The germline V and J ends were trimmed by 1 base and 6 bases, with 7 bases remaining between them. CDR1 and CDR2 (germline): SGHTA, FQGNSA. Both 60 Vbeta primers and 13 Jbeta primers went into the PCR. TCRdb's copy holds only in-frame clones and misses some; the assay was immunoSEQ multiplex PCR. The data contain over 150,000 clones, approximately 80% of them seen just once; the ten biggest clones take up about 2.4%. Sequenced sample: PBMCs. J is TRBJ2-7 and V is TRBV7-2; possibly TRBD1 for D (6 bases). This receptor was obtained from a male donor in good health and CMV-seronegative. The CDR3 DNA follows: TGTGCCAGCAGCTTAGGAGGGGGCGAGCAGTACTTC. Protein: CASSLGGGEQYF. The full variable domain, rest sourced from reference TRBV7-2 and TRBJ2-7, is GAGVSQSPSNKVTEKGKDVELRCDPISGHTALYWYRQSLGQGLEFLIYFQGNSAPDKSGLPSDRFSAERTGGSVSTLTIQRTQQEDSAVYLCASSLGGGEQYFGPGTRLTVT.